This entry lists 9 T cell receptor beta chains sequenced from one sample in a study of regulatory T cells in long-lasting Graves disease. Researchers made TCR beta libraries by using iRepertoire HTBI primers and running Arm-PCR on CDR3 regions. TCRdb re-analysed the multiplex PCR reads in MiXCR, keeping a single row per CDR3 protein. Here the sample spans some 440,000 distinct CDR3 sequences, about a fifth being singletons. The time point: persistent/refractory GD, antithyroid drugs over 5 years with positive TRAb. The TCR library used RNA extracted from PBMCs. Material: peripheral blood mononuclear cells (PBMCs), obtained when the disease was refractory, from a patient treated with antithyroid drugs. The receptors here all came from a female donor with Graves disease.

This clonotype showed up many times. V usage is TRBV10-1 and J usage is TRBJ2-7; D gene unclear. V was trimmed by 2 bases and J by 0 bases, leaving 5 bases between them. The V gene's germline CDR1 is WNHNN and CDR2 SYGVQD (reference sequence). The CDR3 is 13 residues long. The CDR3 here is CASSEAVSYEQYF. CDR3 nucleotide sequence: TGCGCCAGCAGTGAGGCTGTCTCCTACGAGCAGTACTTC.

This clonotype was recorded many times. The rearrangement joins TRBV11-2 to TRBJ2-7, with TRBD1 matching over 10 bases. The CDR3 is 15 residues long. Germline CDR1 is SGHAT and CDR2 is FQNNGV. J lost 4 bases, V lost 3 bases, and 6 bases had no gene match. CDR3 in DNA: TGTGCCAGCAGCTTGGGTCCGGGACAGGGGTACGAGCAGTACTTC. Amino acids: CASSLGPGQGYEQYF.

Many counts were recorded for this clonotype. V is TRBV19 and J is TRBJ2-7; D uncertain. From germline, CDR1 is LNHDA and CDR2 SQIVND (reference sequence). Trimming took off 9 bases at V and 1 base at J, with 13 bases between the two ends. This CDR3 region has 13 residues. As DNA, the CDR3 is TGTGCCAGCAGCACGGACGGTTCCTACGAGCAGTACTTC. Translation: CASSTDGSYEQYF.

For this clonotype: The junction departs from germline at one end; a sequencing error may be responsible. Here the CDR3 DNA reads TGCGCCAGCAGCCAAGTAATCTCGGGTGAGCAGTTCTTC. As protein: CASSQVISGEQFF. The chain recombines TRBV2 with TRBJ2-1, with no clear D. CDR1 SNHLY and CDR2 FYNNEI come from the germline V gene. The length of the CDR3 is 13 residues.

This clonotype was seen more than once but under ten times. The chain employs TRBV12-5 and TRBJ2-2; D possibly uses TRBD1 or TRBD2 (5 bases each). From germline, CDR1 is LGHNT and CDR2 FRNRAP. The ends were cut back, 6 bases at V and 5 bases at J, with 10 bases in the middle. The CDR3 contains 13 residues. CDR3 amino acids: CASGSGRTGELFF. DNA for the CDR3: TGTGCTAGTGGCTCGGGACGAACCGGGGAGCTGTTTTTT. The complete variable domain, with remaining parts taken from reference TRBV12-5 and TRBJ2-2, reads DARVTQTPRHKVTEMGQEVTMRCQPILGHNTVFWYRQTMMQGLELLAYFRNRAPLDDSGMPKDRFSAEMPDATLATLKIQPSEPRDSAVYFCASGSGRTGELFFGEGSRLTVL.

The chain employs TRBV19 and TRBJ1-1; TRBD1 matches at 8 bases. Trimming removed 7 bases from V and 0 bases from J; junction bases left unmatched: 7. CDR3 size: 15 residues. The V gene's germline CDR1 is LNHDA and CDR2 SQIVND (reference sequence). The chain's CDR3 is CASKQDRELNTEAFF. CDR3 DNA sequence: TGTGCCAGTAAACAGGACAGGGAGTTGAACACTGAAGCTTTCTTT.

This clonotype showed up many times. The V and J genes are TRBV28 and TRBJ2-5; 8 bases agree with TRBD2. The CDR3 has 12 amino acids. The ends lost 3 bases at V and 7 bases at J; junction bases unmatched: 1. CDR1 is MDHEN, CDR2 SYDVKM, per germline. Here the CDR3 reads CASSFRGGTQYF. CDR3 nucleotides: TGTGCCAGCAGTTTCCGGGGGGGGACCCAGTACTTC.

This clonotype was detected ten times or more. CDR3 protein: CASSDLQGFYGYTF. DNA of the CDR3: TGTGCCAGCAGTGATCTACAGGGTTTCTATGGCTACACCTTC. The rearrangement joins TRBV6-1 to TRBJ1-2, with D possibly matching TRBD1 (6 bases). Germline CDR1 is MNHNS and CDR2 is SASEGT. The CDR3 consists of 14 residues. With 3 bases removed from V and 4 bases from J, the gap between germline ends came to 12 bases.

This clonotype was recorded a few times. This chain uses TRBV5-6 with TRBJ1-5; maybe TRBD1 (6 bases). The ends were cut back, 2 bases at V and 4 bases at J, with 7 bases in the middle. CDR3 size: 13 residues. Germline V lookup: CDR1 SGHDT, CDR2 YYEEEE. CDR3 amino acids: CASSFQGNQPQHF. In nucleotides, the CDR3 is TGTGCCAGCAGCTTTCAGGGGAATCAGCCCCAGCATTTT. Complete variable domain (other parts from reference TRBV5-6 and TRBJ1-5): DAGVTQSPTHLIKTRGQQVTLRCSPKSGHDTVSWYQQALGQGPQFIFQYYEEEERQRGNFPDRFSGHQFPNYSSELNVNALLLGDSALYLCASSFQGNQPQHFGDGTRLSIL.